This entry lists 3 T cell receptor beta chains sequenced from one sample in a study of vaccination and CD4 T cells after COVID-19. Oncomine TCR Beta short-read sequencing was applied to DNA from cultured CD4+ T cells. Cultured CD4+ T cells yielded the extracted genomic DNA. Via MiXCR, TCRdb re-called the PCR reads, giving one row per CDR3 protein. The table includes roughly 9,000 distinct CDR3 sequences, around a third detected once. Treatment defined: roughly 11-day PBMC culture with coronavirus spike peptide pools or control peptides (ViraFEST assay). Collection of the unexposed donor's CD4+ T cells took place before the COVID-19 pandemic (2011-2018). Antigens of these TCRs are unknown. Specimen: CD4+ T cells from blood, cultured in vitro. Receptors originate from a human donor in good health.

The chain has TRBV7-6 and TRBJ2-1, with 10 nucleotides matching TRBD2. The V and J ends lost 4 bases and 9 bases, in that order; junction bases with no gene match: 15. CDR3 length: 17 amino acids. CDR1 and CDR2 (germline): SGHVS, FNYEAQ. The CDR3 coding sequence is TGTGCCAGCAGCTCCGGGGGGAGCGGGAGGGCCCTTAGTGAGCAGTTCTTC. This gives the protein CASSSGGSGRALSEQFF.

V usage is TRBV20-1 and J usage is TRBJ1-2, with 7 bases that match TRBD1. With 6 bases clipped from V and 8 bases from J, the junction kept 9 bases outside the gene matches. Germline CDR1 is DFQATT and CDR2 is SNEGSKA (reference sequence). This CDR3 has 12 amino acids. The CDR3 loop is CSAPTGLGGYTF. DNA of the CDR3: TGCAGTGCCCCGACAGGGCTCGGGGGCTACACCTTC.

The chain couples TRBV27 to TRBJ1-1; D gene uncertain. Germline V gene lookup returns CDR1 MNHEY and CDR2 SMNVEV (reference sequence). Deletions cut 2 bases from V and 1 base from J, with 8 bases between. The CDR3 is 14 residues long. This chain's CDR3 is CASSLMSGNTEAFF. In DNA, the CDR3 is TGTGCCAGCAGTTTAATGTCAGGGAACACTGAAGCTTTCTTT.